This T cell receptor (beta chain) was obtained from a study of blood T cells in healthy people across ages (dated by TCRdb to the mid-2010s). About the investigation overall: In model experiments, template switching captured about one uniquely barcoded TCR beta cDNA molecule for every two T cells. Using the same blood draw, the study looked at two additional independent replicas of 1 million unique cDNA reads for two donors, one aged 18 to 30 and the other aged 80 or older. Donors were grouped into four age groups: young (average approximately 16 years), middle-aged (39), aged (62) and long-lived (approximately 81). Using deep sequencing normalized with unique cDNA molecular identifiers, the study measured how TCR beta repertoire diversity changes with age. The full study reports these points: Since profiling was done on bulk unsorted PBMCs, naive and antigen-experienced compartments could not be conclusively compared. Compared with the aged group, the long-lived group had more naive CD4+ T cells, fewer expanded clones and increased TCR diversity, suggesting age selection. There was a strong correlation between observed TCR beta diversity and the percentage of naive T cells measured by flow cytometry. As age increased, observed TCR beta diversity per million T cells dropped in a roughly linear way, and a significant reduction was already evident by age about 36. The CMV infection status of donors was not known, potentially confounding age-related changes in expanded clonotypes. Estimates of total diversity based on one million sequenced T cells were considered lower bounds and underestimates.

As regards this clonotype: The antigen it binds to is not known. Within one base of it there is no much larger clone, and no base qualities were kept.

Receptor amplification or capture employed 5' RACE. Sequencing used an Illumina HiSeq 2500. A second PCR of 7 to 11 cycles was performed with a sample-barcoded 5' primer and a J-beta primer mix. A template-switch 5' adaptor carrying 12 random nucleotides introduced a unique molecular identifier onto each TCR beta cDNA molecule. Each sample yielded at least 3 million CDR3-containing paired-end reads. The Mint cDNA synthesis kit, primed by a TRBC-specific oligonucleotide, was used to synthesize first-strand cDNA from all RNA. After uracil-DNA glycosylase treatment, a first 18-cycle PCR used universal primers M1SS and BC2_uni_R on all cDNA. As for the authors' bioinformatics: For normalization, 1 million high-quality reads were randomly selected from each sample, with every read carrying a distinct molecular identifier. Reads with shared molecular identifiers were discarded instead of being binned into consensus sequences. CDR3 identification, clonotype clustering and error correction used MiTCR with a Q25 quality threshold and the strictest error-elimination algorithm. A nonparametric unseen species model using Euler transformation provided a lower-bound estimate of total TCR beta diversity. Clones were called with MiXCR by TCRdb after fastp trimmed the public reads at Q25, and only in-frame beta chains were retained. Here each entry gathers all rows of one CDR3 protein and keeps the most common genes and DNA. These V and J calls derive from TCRdb rather than the authors' analysis. The table for this sample lists about 1 million distinct CDR3 sequences; around 25% of them were counted only once. The top ten constitute around 0.7% of the sample.

The germline V gene (reference sequence) gives CDR1 as SEHNR and CDR2 as FQNEAQ. The CDR3 measures 13 amino acids from cysteine to phenylalanine. Only the CDR3 region is kept as DNA, spanning 39 bases read in frame from base 1. Systemically healthy Caucasian individuals from Russia, approximately 39 in total and aged 6 to 90 years, were included as donors. Each donor gave 8 to 10 milliliters of peripheral blood, drawn into EDTA-treated Vacutainer tubes. Ficoll-Paque density-gradient centrifugation was used to isolate PBMCs, with at least 6 million per sample. Trizol reagent was used to extract total RNA from the PBMCs, yielding at least 6 micrograms per sample. The percentages of naive CD45RAhigh/CD27high T cells were determined by flow cytometry on a PBMC aliquot from every donor. The same sample was also used in a study of T cells of mothers and their children. Looking at the second paper: Donors were nine systemically healthy Caucasian individuals: three mothers and their six children. cDNA synthesis consumed the entire amount of extracted RNA, loaded at around 1.4 ug RNA in each 15 ul reaction. In the second PCR, sample barcodes and 2-4 random nucleotides were introduced via the M1S primer. Over 9.5 million TCR beta CDR3 reads were obtained for each mother, and 2.5 million to 3.5 million reads were obtained for each child. In both related and unrelated pairs, thymic selection shapes the output of TCR recombination in a similar way, with inherited differences having only a minor effect. Normalized repertoire overlap in related mother-child pairs was always slightly higher than in unrelated mother-child pairs, but the difference was never significant. With a sensitivity of roughly 93 clones per million clonotypes, no persistent microchimeric T cell clones were detected. The study used deep NGS to compare TCR beta repertoires of mothers and children, seeking features distinguishing related mother-child pairs from unrelated individuals. The mean age was roughly 44 +/- 4 years for the mothers and approximately 11 +/- 4 years for the children. After adapter ligation was performed with NEBNext reagents, the libraries were sequenced on an Illumina HiSeq 2000 with 100+100 nt paired-end reads. To prevent cross-contamination, the mother and child libraries were prepared one month apart and sequenced in separate runs. Between roughly 450,000 and 2,000,000 distinct TCR beta clonotypes were identified per donor. Naive TCR beta clonotypes were estimated from low-frequency clonotypes matched to each donor's FACS-determined naive share, without sorting.

Sample: blood. The TCR sequence derives from a girl under 10 years old in good health. Recombination linked TRBV7-9 to TRBJ2-5, with no D gene named confidently. The J call is doubtful: the DNA matches TRBJ2-7 better. The nucleotides are TGTGCCAGCAGCCCCCGGGCCTCCTACGAGCAGTACTTC. Its product reads: CASSPRASYEQYF.